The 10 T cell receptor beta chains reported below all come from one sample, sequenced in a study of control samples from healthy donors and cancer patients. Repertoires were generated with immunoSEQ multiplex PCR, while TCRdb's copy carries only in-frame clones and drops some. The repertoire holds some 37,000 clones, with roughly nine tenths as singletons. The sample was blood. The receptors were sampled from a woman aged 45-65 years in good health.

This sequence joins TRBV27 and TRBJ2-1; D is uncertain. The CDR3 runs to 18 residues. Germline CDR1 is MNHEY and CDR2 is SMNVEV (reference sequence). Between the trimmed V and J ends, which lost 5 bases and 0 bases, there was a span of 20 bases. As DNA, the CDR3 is TGTGCCAGCAGTCCCACATCGCTTTACACGGACTCCTACAATGAGCAGTTCTTC. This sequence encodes CASSPTSLYTDSYNEQFF.

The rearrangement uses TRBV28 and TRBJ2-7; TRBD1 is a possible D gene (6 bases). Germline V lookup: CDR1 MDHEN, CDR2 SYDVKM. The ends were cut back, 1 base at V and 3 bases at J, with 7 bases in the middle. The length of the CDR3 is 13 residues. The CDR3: CASSLYRVYEQYF. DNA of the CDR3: TGTGCCAGCAGTTTATACAGGGTCTACGAGCAGTACTTC.

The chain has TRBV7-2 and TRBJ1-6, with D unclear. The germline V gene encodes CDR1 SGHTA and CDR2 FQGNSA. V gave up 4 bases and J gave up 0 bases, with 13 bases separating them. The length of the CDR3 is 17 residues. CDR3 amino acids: CASSSVTLISYNSPLHF. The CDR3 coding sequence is TGTGCCAGCAGCTCCGTTACTCTGATCTCCTATAATTCACCCCTCCACTTT.

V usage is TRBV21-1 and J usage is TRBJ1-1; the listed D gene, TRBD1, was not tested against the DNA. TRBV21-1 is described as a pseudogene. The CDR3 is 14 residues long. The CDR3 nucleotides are TGTGCCAGCAGCAGTAGACAGGACTCCACTGAAGCTTTCTTT. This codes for CASSSRQDSTEAFF.

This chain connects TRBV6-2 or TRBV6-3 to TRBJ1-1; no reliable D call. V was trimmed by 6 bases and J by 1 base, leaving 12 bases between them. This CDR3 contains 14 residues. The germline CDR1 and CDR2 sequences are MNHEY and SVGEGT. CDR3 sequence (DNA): TGTGCCAGCAGCCGGCGACTGGAGAACACTGAAGCTTTCTTT. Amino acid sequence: CASSRRLENTEAFF.

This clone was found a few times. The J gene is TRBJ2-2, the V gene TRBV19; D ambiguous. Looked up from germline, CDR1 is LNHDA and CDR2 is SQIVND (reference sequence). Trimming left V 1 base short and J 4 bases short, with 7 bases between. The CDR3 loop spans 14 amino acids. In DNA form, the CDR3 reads TGTGCCAGTAGTATAGGGGGTTCCACCGGGGAGCTGTTTTTT. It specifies CASSIGGSTGELFF. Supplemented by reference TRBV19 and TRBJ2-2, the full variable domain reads DGGITQSPKYLFRKEGQNVTLSCEQNLNHDAMYWYRQDPGQGLRLIYYSQIVNDFQKGDIAEGYSVSREKKESFPLTVTSAQKNPTAFYLCASSIGGSTGELFFGEGSRLTVL.

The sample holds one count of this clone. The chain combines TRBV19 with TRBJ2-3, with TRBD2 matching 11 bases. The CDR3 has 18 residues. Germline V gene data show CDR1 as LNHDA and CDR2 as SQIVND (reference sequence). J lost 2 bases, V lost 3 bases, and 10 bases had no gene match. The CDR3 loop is CASSMRGPSGGPTDTQYF. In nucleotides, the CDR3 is TGTGCCAGTAGTATGCGTGGTCCTAGCGGGGGGCCCACAGATACGCAGTATTTT.

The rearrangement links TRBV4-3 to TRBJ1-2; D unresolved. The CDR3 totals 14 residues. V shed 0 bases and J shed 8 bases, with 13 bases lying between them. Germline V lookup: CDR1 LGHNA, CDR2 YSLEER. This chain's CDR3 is CASSQDDGLGGYTF. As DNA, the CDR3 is TGCGCCAGCAGCCAAGATGACGGACTTGGCGGCTACACCTTC.

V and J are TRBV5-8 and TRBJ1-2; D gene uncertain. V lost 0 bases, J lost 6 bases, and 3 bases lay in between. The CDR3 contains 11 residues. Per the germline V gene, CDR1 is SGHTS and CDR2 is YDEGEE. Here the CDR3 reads CASSLVHGYTF. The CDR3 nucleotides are TGTGCCAGCAGCTTGGTTCATGGCTACACCTTC.

CDR3 sequence reads: CATSERGQTYEQYF. The DNA of the CDR3 is TGTGCCACCAGTGAAAGGGGACAGACCTACGAGCAGTACTTC. The chain has TRBV24-1 and TRBJ2-7; 7 bases align to TRBD1. With V trimmed by 4 bases and J by 2 bases, 4 bases remained unmatched. CDR1 and CDR2 (germline): KGHDR, SFDVKD. The CDR3 has 14 amino acids.